Listed below are T cell receptor beta chains from one sample, sequenced in a study of a mutant IDH1 vaccine in newly diagnosed glioma. Clones were sequenced by immunoSEQ multiplex PCR, and TCRdb holds only the in-frame ones, with some missing. The sample records about 46,000 clones, almost 95% being singletons. Their cognate antigens are unknown. Sequencing was performed on PBMCs, taken from a glioma patient whose treatment included an IDH1 peptide vaccine. Source of these receptors: a man between 50 and 59 years old with glioma. The CDR3 runs from the conserved cysteine through the conserved F or W. A D gene is named only where the DNA matches it firmly. Clone sizes are given selectively: once, few, many, or a class where the clone is expanded.

len	d_gene	abundance	j_gene	v_gene	CDR3aa	CDR3nt
13	-	-	TRBJ1-2	TRBV14	CASSRRVSLGYTF	TGTGCCAGCAGCCGCAGGGTCAGCTTGGGCTACACCTTC
14	TRBD1	-	TRBJ1-1	TRBV5-6	CASSPTGQGTEAFF	TGTGCCAGCAGCCCGACGGGACAGGGCACTGAAGCTTTCTTT
13	-	-	TRBJ1-6	TRBV30	CAWAGTLNSPLHF	TGTGCCTGGGCCGGGACGTTGAATTCACCCCTCCACTTT
15	TRBD2	-	TRBJ2-7	TRBV5-4	CASSILAGGTYEQYF	TGTGCCAGCAGCATTCTAGCGGGAGGGACCTACGAGCAGTACTTC
14	-	few	TRBJ1-2	TRBV4-1	CASRRIGQNRGYTF	TGCGCCAGCAGACGAATCGGACAGAATCGTGGCTACACCTTC
13	-	once	TRBJ1-1	TRBV4-3	CASSQEGRTQAFF	TGCGCCAGCAGCCAAGAAGGACGGACACAAGCTTTCTTT
16	TRBD2	-	TRBJ2-1	TRBV5-6	CASSLRSGGGEGEQFF	TGTGCCAGCAGCTTGAGAAGCGGGGGGGGAGAGGGTGAGCAGTTCTTC
16	-	-	TRBJ2-3	TRBV4-3	CASSQDESRHADTQYF	TGCGCCAGCAGCCAAGATGAATCCCGACACGCAGATACGCAGTATTTT
14	-	-	TRBJ1-1	TRBV9	CASSVDPMNTEAFF	TGTGCCAGCAGCGTAGATCCCATGAACACTGAAGCTTTCTTT
17	TRBD1	-	TRBJ2-6	TRBV7-9	CASSEGDRVRGANVLTF	TGTGCCAGCAGCGAGGGGGACAGGGTGCGTGGGGCCAACGTCCTGACTTTC
15	-	-	TRBJ2-7	TRBV4-3	CASSLKWDKSYEQYF	TGCGCCAGCAGCCTAAAATGGGACAAGTCCTACGAGCAGTACTTC
15	-	-	TRBJ2-2	TRBV7-3	CASSPGPENTGELFF	TGTGCCAGCAGCCCCGGCCCAGAGAACACCGGGGAGCTGTTTTTT
14	-	-	TRBJ2-3	TRBV7-8	CASSLARLGDTQYF	TGTGCCAGCAGCTTAGCCCGTCTCGGAGATACGCAGTATTTT
16	-	-	TRBJ2-1	TRBV11-2	CASSSGGARTLAEQFF	TGTGCCAGCAGCTCAGGGGGGGCACGGACCCTCGCTGAGCAGTTCTTC
14	TRBD1	-	TRBJ1-3	TRBV6-5	CASSKGDRRNTIYF	TGTGCCAGCAGTAAGGGGGACAGGCGAAACACCATATATTTT
16	-	-	TRBJ2-1	TRBV6-1	CASSEASRGSYNEQFF	TGTGCCAGCAGTGAAGCCTCGCGGGGCTCCTACAATGAGCAGTTCTTC
17	TRBD2	-	TRBJ2-2	TRBV5-1	CASSPMTSGRNTGELFF	TGCGCCAGCAGCCCTATGACTAGCGGGAGGAACACCGGGGAGCTGTTTTTT
15	-	-	TRBJ2-2	TRBV6-1	CASSEIGQNTGELFF	TGTGCCAGCAGTGAAATTGGGCAAAACACCGGGGAGCTGTTTTTT
15	-	-	TRBJ2-5	TRBV5-1	CASSFGTGPQETQYF	TGCGCCAGCAGCTTCGGTACAGGGCCTCAAGAGACCCAGTACTTC
14	TRBD1	-	TRBJ2-2	TRBV5-4	CASSLVQGAGELFF	TGTGCCAGCAGCTTGGTACAGGGGGCCGGGGAGCTGTTTTTT
12	-	-	TRBJ2-2	TRBV2	CANLGEAGELFF	TGTGCCAACCTTGGGGAGGCCGGGGAGCTGTTTTTT
13	-	-	TRBJ1-2	TRBV6-5	CASSQQGLGGYTF	TGTGCCAGCAGCCAACAGGGCTTGGGTGGCTACACCTTC
14	-	-	TRBJ1-1	TRBV10-3	CAISESSVGTEAFF	TGTGCCATCAGTGAAAGCTCGGTAGGCACTGAAGCTTTCTTT
18	-	-	TRBJ2-3	TRBV13	CASSLGHPGRRYTDTQYF	TGTGCCAGCAGCTTAGGCCATCCGGGACGGCGATACACAGATACGCAGTATTTT
16	-	-	TRBJ2-7	TRBV28	CASSLVTERSTYEQYF	TGTGCCAGCAGTTTGGTTACAGAACGGTCCACCTACGAGCAGTACTTC
15	TRBD1	-	TRBJ2-2	TRBV5-4	CASSLVSQGVGELFF	TGTGCCAGCAGCTTGGTCTCCCAGGGGGTCGGGGAGCTGTTTTTT